Below are 30 T cell receptor beta chains sequenced from a single sample in a study of CD8+ T cells in alopecia areata. The authors extracted RNA and reverse transcribed it into cDNA as the sequencing template. This table comes from immunoSEQ multiplex PCR, and its TCRdb copy is limited to in-frame clones, with some not included. Sampling found over 100,000 clones, none seen once. The sample taken for sequencing was lesional skin. These receptors all stem from a C3H/HeJ mouse with alopecia areata. For the strain, the MHC haplotype given is H2-k.

This clone has a count of ten or more. The listed genes are named as in mouse. The DNA ends 4 residues before the CDR3 does, and the rest of the CDR3 is filled in from the germline J gene. This chain joins TRBV13-3 and TRBJ2-1; TRBD1 aligns across 8 bases. The CDR3 totals 15 residues. V was pared by 5 bases and J by 0 bases, with 4 bases of the junction left unmatched. CDR1 is NNHDY, CDR2 SYVADS, per germline. CDR3 DNA (partial): TGTGCCAGCAGCCCCGGACAGGGTAACTATGCT. Amino acid sequence: CASSPGQGNYA. The full CDR3 protein is CASSPGQGNYAEQFF.

This clone occurred a few times. All gene names here are mouse names. The CDR3 end falls 4 residues outside the read, so it is completed with the germline J gene. In the same sample, other DNA sequences code for this CDR3. The chain carries TRBV13-3 and TRBJ2-5; 8 bases map to TRBD1. The CDR3 contains 16 residues. Trimming took 5 bases from V and 0 from J; bases not matched to a gene: 8. Germline CDR1 reads NNHDY; CDR2 reads SYVADS. Partial CDR3 DNA: TGTGCCAGCAGCCCTGGGACAGGAGGTAACCAAGAC. This gives the protein CASSPGTGGNQD. In full, the CDR3 is CASSPGTGGNQDTQYF.

This clone was counted between two and nine times. Mouse names are used for the genes. The read ends 4 residues shy of where the CDR3 ends; the end is completed using the germline J gene. The V gene is TRBV1, the J gene TRBJ2-7; TRBD2 might be the D (6 bases). CDR1 and CDR2 (germline): NSQYPW, LRSPGD (reference sequence). V shed 0 bases and J shed 1 base, with 10 bases lying between them. The CDR3 consists of 15 residues. The CDR3 DNA, read in part, is TGCACCTGCAGTGCAGATGGGGGAGGATCCTAT. This codes for CTCSADGGGSY. In full, the CDR3 is CTCSADGGGSYEQYF.

This clone was seen a few times. Gene names follow the mouse nomenclature. The CDR3 end lies 4 residues beyond the end of the read and is filled in from the germline J gene. The gene calls are TRBV13-3 and TRBJ1-1; 10 positions match TRBD1. V lost 4 bases to trimming and J lost 4 bases; unmatched junction nucleotides: 4. Germline CDR1 is NNHDY and CDR2 is SYVADS. The CDR3 contains 14 residues. CDR3 loop: CASSRQGAGTEVFF. The part of the CDR3 DNA that was read is TGTGCCAGCAGTAGACAGGGGGCCGGCACA.

With respect to this clone: Mouse gene names apply. The read ends 4 residues early relative to the CDR3; the germline J gene fills the gap. This chain links TRBV19 with TRBJ2-7; TRBD1 is a possible D gene (5 bases). CDR1 is FNHDT and CDR2 is SITEND in the germline V gene (reference sequence). Trimming removed 2 bases from V and 0 bases from J, with 9 bases in between. The CDR3 consists of 14 residues. The sequenced CDR3 bases are TGTGCCAGCAGTATCGACAGCCTCTCCTAT. It specifies CASSIDSLSY. The whole CDR3 protein reads CASSIDSLSYEQYF.

With regard to this clone: Gene names denote mouse genes. The read terminates 4 residues ahead of where the CDR3 ends, so the germline J gene completes it. V gene TRBV13-3 combines with J gene TRBJ1-1; D is possibly TRBD1 (5 bases). V lost 4 bases and J lost 3, with 13 bases in between. This CDR3 has 14 amino acids. Germline loops: CDR1 NNHDY, CDR2 SYVADS. The CDR3 reads CASSLGRADTEVFF. The DNA read from the CDR3 is TGTGCCAGCAGTCTAGGCAGGGCGGACACA.

A note on this clone: Gene names follow the mouse nomenclature. The read is 4 residues too short to cover the CDR3 end, so that end is filled in from the germline J gene. This chain joins TRBV13-3 and TRBJ2-2, with 7 bases matching TRBD1. V dropped 2 bases and J dropped 0; count of bases not matched to a gene: 4. The germline gives CDR1 NNHDY, CDR2 SYVADS. The CDR3 length is 16 residues. The CDR3 spells CASSDQGQSNTGQLYF. The DNA read from the CDR3 is TGTGCCAGCAGTGACCAGGGACAGTCAAACACCGGG.

Concerning this clone: Any gene name here is a mouse gene name. The CDR3 end falls 4 residues outside the read, so it is completed with the germline J gene. The chain uses TRBV17 and TRBJ2-1, with 11 bases lining up with TRBD2. CDR3 length equals 15 residues. The ends lost 7 bases at V and 4 bases at J; junction bases unmatched: 6. Germline CDR1 and CDR2: MNHDT and YYDKIL. CDR3 residues: CASNPGLGDYAEQFF. The CDR3 bases that were read are TGTGCTAGCAACCCGGGACTGGGGGATTATGCT.

Details on this clone: The listed genes are named as in mouse. The read terminates 4 residues ahead of where the CDR3 ends, so the germline J gene completes it. This chain uses TRBV19 with TRBJ1-2, with 9 positions matching TRBD1. The V gene's germline CDR1 is FNHDT and CDR2 SITEND (reference sequence). This CDR3 has 15 residues. The CDR3 reads CASSLRDRVGSDYTF. CDR3 DNA (partial): TGTGCCAGCAGTCTTCGGGACAGGGTGGGATCC.

The table lists this clone with a few counts. All gene names here are mouse names. The read is 4 residues too short to cover the CDR3 end, so that end is filled in from the germline J gene. The chain combines TRBV1 with TRBJ1-4, with 10 positions matching TRBD1. The CDR3 has 15 residues. Per germline, CDR1 NSQYPW and CDR2 LRSPGD (reference sequence). The V and J ends lost 2 bases and 6 bases, in that order; junction bases with no gene match: 3. CDR3 sequence: CTCSAWDRGDERLFF. Partial CDR3 DNA: TGCACCTGCAGTGCATGGGACAGGGGTGACGAA.

Of note for this clone: Gene names denote mouse genes. With the read ending 4 residues before the CDR3 end, the germline J gene is used to fill in that end. V usage is TRBV13-3 and J usage is TRBJ1-2, with 10 nucleotides matching TRBD1. Trimming took 3 bases from V and 4 from J; bases not matched to a gene: 6. The CDR3 has 15 amino acids. Germline loops: CDR1 NNHDY, CDR2 SYVADS. The CDR3 loop is CASSVSRDRGSDYTF. CDR3 bases read: TGTGCCAGCAGTGTGTCCCGGGACAGGGGCTCC.

As regards this clone: Genes and germline come from the mouse. With the read ending 4 residues before the CDR3 end, the germline J gene is used to fill in that end. The chain couples TRBV13-1 to TRBJ2-4, with 8 bases lining up with TRBD2. Losses at the gene ends were 0 bases for V and 0 bases for J; bases not matched to a gene: 6. The CDR3 loop spans 17 amino acids. Germline assignment: CDR1 NSHNY and CDR2 SYGAGN. The CDR3 is CASSDEDWAYSQNTLYF. Incomplete CDR3 DNA: TGTGCCAGCAGTGATGAGGACTGGGCCTATAGTCAAAAC.

This clone has at least ten counts. Each gene name is a mouse one. The read finishes 4 residues shy of the CDR3 end, and the germline J gene is used to complete it. The J gene is TRBJ2-5, the V gene TRBV1; a weak D match, TRBD1 (5 bases). The CDR3 is 12 amino acids. Germline CDR1 and CDR2: NSQYPW and LRSPGD (reference sequence). V was cut by 4 bases and J by 3 bases, with 5 bases left in between. Partial CDR3 DNA: TGCACCTGCAGTGGGACACAAGAC. It is translated as CTCSGTQD. The whole CDR3 protein is CTCSGTQDTQYF.

This clone was recorded a few times. At residue 11, the translated DNA and the protein in TCRdb do not agree; the protein given here is derived from the DNA. Gene names refer to mouse genes. The read ends 3 residues early relative to the CDR3; the germline J gene fills the gap. The rearrangement links TRBV19 to TRBJ1-6, with D perhaps TRBD1 (6 bases). Being an ORF, TRBJ1-6 has a function that is uncertain. This CDR3 comprises 14 residues. CDR1 and CDR2 from the germline V gene are FNHDT and SITEND (reference sequence). Between the trimmed V and J ends, which lost 2 bases and 5 bases, there was a span of 8 bases. The CDR3 spells CASSITGNNSPLYF. CDR3 bases read: TGTGCCAGCAGTATCACAGGGAATAATTCGCCC.

A word on this clone: The listed TCRdb protein conflicts with the DNA translation at residue 13, and the protein shown is translated directly from the DNA. The genes are named according to mouse. From the germline J gene comes the end of the CDR3, since the read stops 3 residues before it. The chain employs TRBV19 and TRBJ1-6, with D maybe TRBD1 (6 bases). TRBJ1-6 belongs to the ORF category, with a function that is uncertain. The germline CDR1 and CDR2 sequences are FNHDT and SITEND (reference sequence). V gave up 2 bases and J gave up 4 bases, with 13 bases separating them. The CDR3 length is 16 residues. The DNA read from the CDR3 is TGTGCCAGCAGTATTTGGGGGGGCGCTTATAATTCGCCC. It yields the protein CASSIWGGAYNSP. The entire CDR3 protein is CASSIWGGAYNSPLYF.

As concerns this clone: Gene names refer to mouse genes. The covered CDR3 bases are TGTGCCAGCAGTGTGCGGGGGGGCTATGCT. Translating it yields CASSVRGGYA. The whole CDR3 protein is CASSVRGGYAEQFF. The chain uses TRBV13-1 and TRBJ2-1; TRBD2 aligns across 7 bases. The CDR3 is cut off 4 residues early in the read; its end comes from the germline J gene. CDR3 length: 14 amino acids. CDR1 NSHNY and CDR2 SYGAGN come from the germline V gene. Trimming removed 3 bases from V and 3 bases from J; junction bases left unmatched: 3.

In regard to this clone: The gene symbols are mouse symbols. The CDR3 sequence: CASRDPGQGADTQYF. The sequenced CDR3 bases are TGTGCCAGCAGGGATCCGGGACAGGGGGCAGAC. V is TRBV13-3 and J is TRBJ2-5; 12 bases align to TRBD1. The CDR3 end falls 4 residues outside the read, so it is completed with the germline J gene. Germline CDR1 reads NNHDY; CDR2 reads SYVADS. The CDR3 length is 15 residues.

This clone has just a few counts. The germline gene is not matched at one end of the junction; a read error may be the cause. Mouse names are used for the genes. The read terminates 4 residues ahead of where the CDR3 ends, so the germline J gene completes it. V and J are TRBV1 and TRBJ2-5, with 8 bases identical to TRBD1. The CDR3 runs to 17 residues. Germline loops: CDR1 NSQYPW, CDR2 LRSPGD (reference sequence). CDR3 bases read: TGCCCCTGCAGTGCCCCCCCCCGGACAGGGCGATATGAC. Translation: CPCSAPPRTGRYD. The complete CDR3 reads CPCSAPPRTGRYDTQYF.

This clone has only a few counts. Each gene name is a mouse one. The sequence runs out 4 residues before the end of the CDR3; the remainder is reconstructed from the germline J gene. The genes are TRBV13-3 and TRBJ1-2, with 9 bases aligning to TRBD1. This CDR3 contains 15 residues. The germline V gene has CDR1 NNHDY and CDR2 SYVADS. The CDR3 here is CASSDPRDREPDYTF. The CDR3 bases that were read are TGTGCCAGCAGTGATCCCCGGGACAGGGAACCC.

This clone was observed a few times. The gene names here belong to mouse. Read coverage stops 4 residues before the CDR3 terminus; the germline J gene supplies the remainder. The chain recombines TRBV1 with TRBJ2-7, with 7 bases fitting TRBD1. Germline-derived CDR1 and CDR2 are NSQYPW and LRSPGD (reference sequence). The CDR3 sequence is 13 residues long. The sequenced part of the CDR3 DNA is TGCACCTGCAGACCAGGGGGTGGGTAT. Amino acids: CTCRPGGGY. The entire CDR3 protein reads CTCRPGGGYEQYF.

Worth noting for this clone: Gene and germline names: mouse. The DNA read from the CDR3 is TGTGCAAGCAGCTTAGATAGGCGGGGGGAGGACTATGCT. It is translated as CASSLDRRGEDYA. The whole CDR3 sequence reads CASSLDRRGEDYAEQFF. This chain uses TRBV16 with TRBJ2-1; a weak D match, TRBD2 (6 bases). The read comes to an end 4 residues before the CDR3 does, leaving the germline J gene to fill in the end. The CDR3 contains 17 residues. Trimming took 0 bases from V and 2 from J, leaving 14 bases between them. Germline V lookup: CDR1 SGHSA, CDR2 FRNQAP.

Concerning this clone: Gene names follow the mouse nomenclature. The CDR3 end falls 4 residues outside the read, so it is completed with the germline J gene. The chain employs TRBV13-3 and TRBJ2-5; 11 nucleotides align to TRBD1. Germline V lookup: CDR1 NNHDY, CDR2 SYVADS. The CDR3 loop spans 14 amino acids. CDR3 DNA (partial): TGTGCCAGCAGGGACAGGGGGCCGGAAGAC. Protein product: CASRDRGPED. The whole CDR3 sequence is CASRDRGPEDTQYF. The full variable domain, completed using reference TRBV13-3 and TRBJ2-5, is EAAVTQSPRSKVAVTGGKVTLSCHQTNNHDYMYWYRQDTGHGLRLIHYSYVADSTEKGDIPDGYKASRPSQENFSLILELASLSQTAVYFCASRDRGPEDTQYFGPGTRLLVL.

This clone was counted only a few times. Mouse names are used for the genes. The observed sequence ends 4 residues before the CDR3 terminus, with the missing tail filled in from the germline J gene. The V gene is TRBV16, the J gene TRBJ2-3; 9 bases are shared with TRBD1. Germline loops: CDR1 SGHSA, CDR2 FRNQAP. The junction had 9 bases not matched to a gene; V was cut back by 5 bases and J by 0 bases. The CDR3 has 17 residues. The covered CDR3 bases are TGTGCAAGCAGCGTCGACAGGGGGGAGTTTAGTGCAGAA. It is translated as CASSVDRGEFSAE. The full CDR3 sequence reads CASSVDRGEFSAETLYF.

Worth noting for this clone: The gene names given are mouse names. The read ends 4 residues early relative to the CDR3; the germline J gene fills the gap. V and J are TRBV19 and TRBJ2-5, with TRBD2 matching 9 bases. Germline values: CDR1 FNHDT, CDR2 SITEND (reference sequence). There are 12 residues in the CDR3. CDR3 sequence reads: CASTGGEDTQYF. The DNA read from the CDR3 is TGTGCCAGCACTGGGGGGGAGGAC.

This clone was seen only a few times. Gene names follow the mouse nomenclature. Read sequence stops 4 residues before the CDR3 end, and the germline J gene provides the missing end. The chain carries TRBV1 and TRBJ1-1; possible D gene TRBD1, 5 bases. Germline CDR1 reads NSQYPW; CDR2 reads LRSPGD (reference sequence). CDR3 size: 13 residues. V lost 6 bases, J lost 0 bases, and 8 bases lay in between. The CDR3 region is CTCRPGTNTEVFF. The sequenced part of the CDR3 DNA is TGCACCTGCAGACCAGGGACAAACACA.

Of note for this clone: Gene names refer to mouse genes. The CDR3 goes on 4 residues after the read ends, and that part is filled in from the germline J gene. The chain employs TRBV13-3 and TRBJ2-2, with TRBD1 matching 12 bases. V shed 5 bases and J 2 bases; nucleotides not matched to a gene: 4. CDR3 size: 16 residues. Germline CDR1 is NNHDY and CDR2 is SYVADS. CDR3 sequence: CASRPGTGGNTGQLYF. Incomplete CDR3 DNA: TGTGCCAGCAGACCTGGGACAGGGGGCAACACCGGG. Drawing the rest from reference TRBV13-3 and TRBJ2-2, the complete variable domain is EAAVTQSPRSKVAVTGGKVTLSCHQTNNHDYMYWYRQDTGHGLRLIHYSYVADSTEKGDIPDGYKASRPSQENFSLILELASLSQTAVYFCASRPGTGGNTGQLYFGEGSKLTVL.

This clone was recorded a few times. Mouse gene names and germline throughout. With the read ending 4 residues before the CDR3 end, the germline J gene is used to fill in that end. The gene calls are TRBV13-1 and TRBJ1-4; the match to TRBD1 covers 12 bases. Germline trimming cut 3 bases from V and 0 bases from J; bases unmatched to any gene: 3. CDR1 NSHNY and CDR2 SYGAGN come from the germline V gene. The CDR3 runs to 17 residues. The CDR3 spells CASSVGTGGFSNERLFF. The CDR3 DNA, read in part, is TGTGCCAGCAGTGTGGGGACAGGGGGCTTTTCCAACGAA.

Details on this clone: Gene names and germline match the mouse. The read ends 4 residues early relative to the CDR3; the germline J gene fills the gap. The chain has TRBV19 and TRBJ1-4, with 8 bases lining up with TRBD1. The CDR3 sequence is 17 residues long. The trim removed 4 bases at V and 4 bases at J, leaving 12 bases unmatched. Germline CDR1 FNHDT, CDR2 SITEND (reference sequence). The CDR3 protein is CASSAPGGAGYNERLFF. Partial CDR3 DNA: TGTGCCAGCAGTGCCCCAGGGGGCGCGGGATACAACGAA. The full variable domain, in which reference TRBV19 and TRBJ1-4 provide the parts outside the CDR3, is GGIITQTPKFLIGQEGQKLTLKCQQNFNHDTMYWYRQDSGKGLRLIYYSITENDLQKGDLSEGYDASREKKSSFSLTVTSAQKNEMAVFLCASSAPGGAGYNERLFFGHGTKLSVL.

This clone has more than one count but fewer than ten. Any gene name here is a mouse gene name. With the read ending 4 residues before the CDR3 end, the germline J gene is used to fill in that end. This sample includes further DNA sequences coding for the same CDR3. The chain has TRBV19 and TRBJ1-2, with a possible D match to TRBD1 (6 bases). The CDR3 length is 14 residues. CDR1 and CDR2 from the germline V gene are FNHDT and SITEND (reference sequence). The V and J ends lost 2 bases and 4 bases respectively, with 12 bases between them. The DNA read from the CDR3 is TGTGCCAGCAGTATTAGGGGGGGCGGCTCC. This encodes CASSIRGGGS. The entire CDR3 sequence reads CASSIRGGGSDYTF.

This clone was picked up a small number of times. These gene names are mouse names. With the read ending 4 residues before the CDR3 end, the germline J gene is used to fill in that end. The chain carries TRBV13-3 and TRBJ1-4; 10 bases line up with TRBD1. CDR3 length equals 16 residues. Germline assignment: CDR1 NNHDY and CDR2 SYVADS. The CDR3 spells CASSDGDRGLGERLFF. The covered CDR3 bases are TGTGCCAGCAGTGATGGTGACAGGGGGCTGGGCGAA.